This entry features one T cell receptor (beta chain) sequence. Time point defined: peripheral blood 6 weeks after treatment start. Spiking each PCR with synthetic TCR analog templates was performed. Libraries were prepared by immunoSEQ multiplex PCR; TCRdb keeps only in-frame clonotypes and omits some of them. Of about 41,000 clones detected, approximately 84% appear once; the ten largest clones hold approximately 2.4%. Unmatched junction bases numbered 12, after V lost 5 bases and J lost 7 bases. The CDR3 sequence is 16 residues long. The germline V gene encodes CDR1 MGHDK and CDR2 SYGVNS. This sample was taken from a study of PD-L1 blockade in urothelial cancer. At the level of the study: Researchers found blood samples held a median of 141,255 T cells.

This TCR came from a man aged 70-80 years with urothelial cancer. The chain recombines TRBV25-1 with TRBJ2-1; 9 bases map to TRBD2. The material was PBMCs, obtained around atezolizumab (anti-PD-L1) treatment. CDR3 nucleotides: TGTGCCAGCAGTTCGGCGGGAGGGCCAAATCAAAATGAGCAGTTCTTC. Translating gives CASSSAGGPNQNEQFF.